This T cell receptor (beta chain) stems from a study of T cells in tuberculosis. Produced via immunoSEQ multiplex PCR; TCRdb's table is partial and in-frame only. This sample carries tens of thousands of clones, 91% of them seen once, and the ten largest clones take about 2.4%. Time point meaning: new active TB diagnosis, blood taken before or within 7 days of starting treatment. CDR3 length: 12 residues. Germline V gene data show CDR1 as SGHAT and CDR2 as FQNNGV. Deletions cut 5 bases from V and 5 bases from J, with 9 bases between. The sample holds one count of this clone. What it recognizes is unknown. Study conclusions and caveats: Selection depended on which cryopreserved specimens were available.

The gene calls are TRBV11-2 and TRBJ2-5; D unclear. The sequences come from PBMCs, collected at tuberculosis diagnosis. This clonotype was obtained from an adult with tuberculosis. The DNA of the CDR3 is TGTGCCAGCAGCCCCCACGGGGAGACCCAGTACTTC. Amino acids: CASSPHGETQYF.